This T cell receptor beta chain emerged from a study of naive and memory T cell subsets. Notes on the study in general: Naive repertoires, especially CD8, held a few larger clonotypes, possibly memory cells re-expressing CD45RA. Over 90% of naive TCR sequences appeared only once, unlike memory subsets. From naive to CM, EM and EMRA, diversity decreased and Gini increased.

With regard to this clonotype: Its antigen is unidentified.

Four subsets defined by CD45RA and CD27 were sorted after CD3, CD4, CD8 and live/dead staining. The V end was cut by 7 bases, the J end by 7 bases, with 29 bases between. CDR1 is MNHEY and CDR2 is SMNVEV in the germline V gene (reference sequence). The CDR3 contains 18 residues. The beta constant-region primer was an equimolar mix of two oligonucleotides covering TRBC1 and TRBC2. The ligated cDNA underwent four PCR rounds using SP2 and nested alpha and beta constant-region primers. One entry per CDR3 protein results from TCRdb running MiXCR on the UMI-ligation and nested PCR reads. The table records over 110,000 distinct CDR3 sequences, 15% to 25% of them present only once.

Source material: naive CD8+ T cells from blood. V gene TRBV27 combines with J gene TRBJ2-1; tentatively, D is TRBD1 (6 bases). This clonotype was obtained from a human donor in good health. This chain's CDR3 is CASTDRTGYYGAENEQFF. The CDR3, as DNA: TGTGCCAGCACCGATCGCACAGGGTACTACGGCGCGGAGAATGAGCAGTTCTTC.